This is a list of T cell receptor beta chains from one sample in a study of siplizumab effects on memory and regulatory T cells. Method: immunoSEQ multiplex PCR; TCRdb's copy keeps in-frame clones and lacks some. The sample yields 70,000 or so clones, about 89% seen once. Sequencing was performed on CD8+ T cells sorted from blood. The source of these receptors is a human donor in good health. Both conserved end residues are part of each CDR3. D genes are given only for firm matches. The size field is filled for only some rows; it gives once, few, many or a size class.

d_gene,v_gene,abundance,j_gene,CDR3nt,CDR3aa
TRBD1,TRBV6-5,once,TRBJ2-2,TGTGCCAGCAGTTACTCGACAGGGGGAGGGACCGGGGAGCTGTTTTTT,CASSYSTGGGTGELFF
.,TRBV11-2,.,TRBJ2-1,TGTGCCAGCACCGGGGCGGGAATCTACAATGAGCAGTTCTTC,CASTGAGIYNEQFF
.,TRBV7-9,.,TRBJ2-2,TGTGCCAGCAGCTTAGAAGCGTGGGTCGGGGAGCTGTTTTTT,CASSLEAWVGELFF
.,TRBV19,.,TRBJ1-1,TGTGCCAGTCGCTGGGGGGGTCCGGTGACTGAAGCTTTCTTT,CASRWGGPVTEAFF
.,TRBV10-3,.,TRBJ2-7,TGTGCCATCAGTGGCCGGGATAAATACGAGCAGTACTTC,CAISGRDKYEQYF
.,TRBV5-1,once,TRBJ1-2,TGCGCCAGCAGCTTGGCTCCGGGGGGCTATGGCTACACCTTC,CASSLAPGGYGYTF
.,TRBV14,.,TRBJ1-3,TGTGCCAGCAGCGAGGGCACCCGCTTGAACACCATATATTTT,CASSEGTRLNTIYF
TRBD1,TRBV4-1,.,TRBJ2-7,TGCGCCAGCAGCCAAGAACGGGACAGGGTCATCTACGAGCAGTACTTC,CASSQERDRVIYEQYF
.,TRBV30,few,TRBJ1-2,TGTGCCTGGAGTGCCTGGACAGCTAGCTATGGCTACACCTTC,CAWSAWTASYGYTF
TRBD2,TRBV19,.,TRBJ2-1,TGTGCCAGTTGGGGAGGACTAGCCCATGAGCAGTTCTTC,CASWGGLAHEQFF
.,TRBV27,few,TRBJ2-7,TGTGCCAGCAGTTACCAGGGGGGGGGATCCTACGAGCAGTACTTC,CASSYQGGGSYEQYF
TRBD1,TRBV11-3,.,TRBJ2-7,TGTGCCAGCAGCCTAACCAGGGGGTACGAGCAGTACTTC,CASSLTRGYEQYF
.,TRBV7-9,.,TRBJ1-3,TGTGCGTTACGATCTCGGGGGGGCTCTGGAAACACCATATATTTT,CALRSRGGSGNTIYF
TRBD2,TRBV10-3,.,TRBJ2-7,TGTGCCATCAGTGATCCTACTAGCGGACCGTACGAGCAGTACTTC,CAISDPTSGPYEQYF
.,TRBV7-2,.,TRBJ1-4,TGTGCCAGCAGCTATCTTAGTGTTGGGTTGACTAATGAAAAACTGTTTTTT,CASSYLSVGLTNEKLFF
.,TRBV6-4,many,TRBJ1-6,TGTGCCAGCAGTGATCTCCCAGGTTTCTCACCCCTCCACTTT,CASSDLPGFSPLHF
TRBD2,TRBV19,.,TRBJ2-7,TGTGCCAGTAGTATGGGACTAGCGGGGGGTGAGCAGTACTTC,CASSMGLAGGEQYF
TRBD1,TRBV18,.,TRBJ2-7,TGTGCCAGCTCACCCGGGACAGGGGGCGAGTACTTC,CASSPGTGGEYF
TRBD2,TRBV13,.,TRBJ2-3,TGTGCCAGCAGCTTAGCGGGAGGTAGAACAGATACGCAGTATTTT,CASSLAGGRTDTQYF
TRBD1,TRBV30,.,TRBJ1-1,TGTGCCTGGAGGGACAGGGAAATAGGGTACACTGAAGCTTTCTTT,CAWRDREIGYTEAFF
.,TRBV11-2,.,TRBJ2-3,TGTGCCAGCAGCGAGGTGGGGGTCCCAGATACGCAGTATTTT,CASSEVGVPDTQYF
.,TRBV9,.,TRBJ1-5,TGTGCCAGCAGCGTACGGACGGGGCAGCCCCAGCATTTT,CASSVRTGQPQHF
.,TRBV15,medium-sized,TRBJ2-4,TGTGCCACCAGCAACACAGGGAGATGGAACATTCAGTACTTC,CATSNTGRWNIQYF
.,TRBV2,.,TRBJ2-7,TGTGCCAGCAGTGAAGGGGACTCCTACGAGCAGTACTTC,CASSEGDSYEQYF
.,TRBV4-2,many,TRBJ2-7,TGTGCCAGCAGCCAAGATAACTACGAGCAGTACTTC,CASSQDNYEQYF
.,TRBV13,.,TRBJ2-7,TGTGCCAGCAGCTTAGGGAATGAGCAGTACTTC,CASSLGNEQYF
TRBD1,TRBV30,.,TRBJ1-6,TGTGCCTGGGACCACGGGCAGGGGGACTCACCCCTCCACTTT,CAWDHGQGDSPLHF
.,TRBV25-1,once,TRBJ1-1,TGTGCCAGCAGTGAAGGGATGAACACTGAAGCTTTCTTT,CASSEGMNTEAFF
TRBD1,TRBV18,once,TRBJ1-2,TGTGCCAGCTCAGCTGGACAGGCGACAGCTAACTATGGCTACACCTTC,CASSAGQATANYGYTF
.,TRBV7-9,.,TRBJ2-2,TGTGCCAGCAGTCATTCTTCAAACACCGGGGAGCTGTTTTTT,CASSHSSNTGELFF
.,TRBV19,few,TRBJ1-1,TGTGCCAGTAGCCCGGGAGGCAACACTGAAGCTTTCTTT,CASSPGGNTEAFF
.,TRBV9,.,TRBJ1-2,TGTGCCAGCAGCGTACTAGACAGGACTAATGTTAACTATGGCTACACCTTC,CASSVLDRTNVNYGYTF